Shown below are 14 T cell receptor beta chains from a single sample sequenced in a study of cytomegalovirus exposure and HLA in healthy donors (dated by TCRdb to the late 2010s). Receptor libraries were prepared by the immunoSEQ multiplex PCR assay. For the multiplex PCR, a mixture combining 60 forward primers for TCR Vbeta segments and 13 reverse primers for TCR Jbeta segments was used. TCRdb's version of the immuneACCESS table is confined to in-frame rearrangements and falls short of the full clone set. An unresolved V gene accounts for under half of the shortfall where checked; the remainder is of unknown origin. This sample has more than 95,000 clones in its table, and about 80% of those were observed once. The ten largest clonotypes hold around 4% of the sample. Sequencing was done on a sample of PBMCs. The receptors come from a man aged 35-49 years in good health and CMV-seronegative.

This clone was recorded once. The genes are TRBV2 and TRBJ1-1, with unresolved D. Germline CDR1 is SNHLY and CDR2 is FYNNEI. V dropped 4 bases and J dropped 4 bases, with 13 bases sitting between them. This CDR3 region has 14 residues. The DNA of the CDR3 is TGTGCCAGCAGTGGACGGGGATACGGCACTGAAGCTTTCTTT. Residues: CASSGRGYGTEAFF.

The chain uses TRBV18 and TRBJ2-2, with D tentatively TRBD1 (5 bases). The CDR3 is 14 residues long. Trimming took off 6 bases at V and 1 base at J, with 9 bases between the two ends. CDR1 is KGHSH and CDR2 is LQKENI in the germline V gene. The CDR3 DNA reads as TGTGCCAGCTCGCCGGACATGAACACCGGGGAGCTGTTTTTT. Translated, it gives CASSPDMNTGELFF.

The chain links TRBV27 to TRBJ2-1; D gene unclear. The CDR3 contains 11 residues. The V and J ends lost 9 bases and 3 bases respectively, with 6 bases between them. Germline V gene sequence: CDR1 MNHEY, CDR2 SMNVEV (reference sequence). In nucleotides, the CDR3 is TGTGCCAGTAGCTACTACAATGAGCAGTTCTTC. It codes for CASSYYNEQFF.

The chain recombines TRBV29-1 with TRBJ1-2; 7 bases map to TRBD1. Looked up from germline, CDR1 is SQVTM and CDR2 is ANQGSEA. This CDR3 is 13 amino acids long. J gave up 3 bases and V 6 bases, and 7 bases lay outside the gene matches. CDR3 region: CSVPPGTDYGYTF. The CDR3 bases are TGCAGCGTCCCCCCGGGGACAGACTATGGCTACACCTTC.

The chain employs TRBV7-9 and TRBJ2-7; TRBD1 might be the D (6 bases). This CDR3 contains 16 residues. Germline-derived CDR1 and CDR2 are SEHNR and FQNEAQ (reference sequence). V lost 3 bases, J lost 2 bases, and 17 bases lay in between. The chain's CDR3 is CASSFGGRDTTYEQYF. Here the CDR3 DNA reads TGTGCCAGCAGCTTCGGTGGTAGGGACACCACCTACGAGCAGTACTTC.

This chain uses TRBV7-3 with TRBJ1-6; TRBD1 agrees at 8 bases. V shed 5 bases and J 8 bases; nucleotides not matched to a gene: 5. The germline V gene has CDR1 SGHTA and CDR2 FQGTGA. This CDR3 has 14 residues. The CDR3 is CASSKTGGDSPLHF. The DNA of the CDR3 is TGTGCCAGCAGCAAAACAGGGGGGGATTCACCCCTCCACTTT.

CDR3 sequence reads: CASSELAGRETQYF. As DNA, the CDR3 is TGTGCCAGCAGTGAACTAGCGGGGCGAGAGACCCAGTACTTC. The chain has TRBV6-1 and TRBJ2-5; 9 bases line up with TRBD2. Germline V gene lookup returns CDR1 MNHNS and CDR2 SASEGT. With 2 bases clipped from V and 4 bases from J, the junction kept 2 bases outside the gene matches. There are 14 residues in the CDR3.

CDR3 amino acids: CASSKTGGETQYF. The DNA of the CDR3 is TGTGCCAGCAGTAAGACAGGGGGAGAGACCCAGTACTTC. The rearrangement links TRBV6-1 to TRBJ2-5; 9 bases are a match to TRBD1. The CDR3 runs to 13 residues. Germline-derived CDR1 and CDR2 are MNHNS and SASEGT. V dropped 5 bases and J dropped 4; count of bases not matched to a gene: 2.

This clone was picked up one time. V gene TRBV9 combines with J gene TRBJ1-5; 11 bases line up with TRBD1. CDR3 size: 15 residues. The J segment lost 7 bases and the V segment lost 3 bases, leaving 6 bases of the junction unmatched. Germline V gives CDR1 SGDLS, CDR2 YYNGEE. CDR3 sequence (DNA): TGTGCCAGCAGCGAGGGACAGGGGGACTGGCAGCCCCAGCATTTT. Translation: CASSEGQGDWQPQHF. Complete variable domain (other parts from reference TRBV9 and TRBJ1-5): DSGVTQTPKHLITATGQRVTLRCSPRSGDLSVYWYQQSLDQGLQFLIQYYNGEERAKGNILERFSAQQFPDLHSELNLSSLELGDSALYFCASSEGQGDWQPQHFGDGTRLSIL.

This rearrangement joins TRBV2 to TRBJ2-2; a possible D gene is TRBD1 (6 bases). Germline CDR1 reads SNHLY; CDR2 reads FYNNEI. Trimming stripped 4 bases from V and 4 bases from J, with 7 bases between. This CDR3 comprises 13 residues. The CDR3 DNA sequence: TGTGCCAGCAGTGGGACAGTCACCGGGGAGCTGTTTTTT. Its translation is CASSGTVTGELFF.

The V call is TRBV19, the J call TRBJ2-1; 10 nucleotides match TRBD2. The CDR3 runs to 15 residues. CDR1 is LNHDA and CDR2 is SQIVND in the germline V gene (reference sequence). The V and J ends lost 5 bases and 4 bases, in that order; junction bases with no gene match: 5. The CDR3 DNA follows: TGTGCCAGTAGTGCTCTAGCGGGGGAGTACAATGAGCAGTTCTTC. This codes for CASSALAGEYNEQFF.

DNA of the CDR3: TGTGCCAGCAGCCGGGGACAGGGGGACACTGAAGCTTTCTTT. This translates into CASSRGQGDTEAFF. The chain couples TRBV5-4 to TRBJ1-1; 11 bases map to TRBD1. The V gene end was trimmed by 4 bases and the J gene end by 3 bases; junction bases not matched to a gene: 2. The CDR3 spans 14 residues. Per the germline V gene, CDR1 is SGHNT and CDR2 is YYREEE (reference sequence).

The genes are TRBV7-6 and TRBJ2-7, with TRBD2 as a possible D gene (5 bases). V was clipped by 1 base and J by 2 bases, with 9 bases between them. Germline values: CDR1 SGHVS, CDR2 FNYEAQ. CDR3 length equals 14 residues. The CDR3 region is CASSLEAVPYEQYF. The CDR3 nucleotides are TGTGCCAGCAGCTTAGAAGCGGTCCCCTACGAGCAGTACTTC.

This chain uses TRBV4-1 with TRBJ1-5; possibly TRBD1 for D (5 bases). V lost 1 base to trimming and J lost 4 bases, with 14 bases between them. The CDR3 length is 16 residues. Germline CDR1 is MGHRA and CDR2 is YSYEKL. CDR3 loop: CASSQVLGLWNQPQHF. The DNA for the CDR3 is TGCGCCAGCAGCCAAGTTTTGGGGCTCTGGAATCAGCCCCAGCATTTT.